The 10 T cell receptor beta chains reported below all come from one sample, sequenced in a study of T cells after yellow fever vaccination. TCRdb fed the 5' RACE reads into MiXCR, producing one record per CDR3 protein. The sample has 300,000 to 400,000 distinct CDR3 sequences, roughly 7.5% seen once. The input for sequencing was PBMCs, taken around 45 days after the first yellow fever vaccination. The receptors here all came from a young man who received the YFV17D yellow fever vaccine.

The chain employs TRBV7-9 and TRBJ2-7; D unresolved. This CDR3 contains 13 residues. Germline values: CDR1 SEHNR, CDR2 FQNEAQ (reference sequence). V dropped 1 base and J dropped 5 bases, with 9 bases sitting between them. The CDR3 sequence: CASSLDPRNEQYV. The CDR3 DNA is TGTGCCAGCAGCTTAGATCCCAGGAACGAGCAGTACGTC.

This clonotype was recorded once. The chain has TRBV12-3 or TRBV12-4 and TRBJ1-5; D is unclear. Trimming took off 5 bases at V and 7 bases at J, with 9 bases between the two ends. The CDR3 is 12 residues long. CDR3 loop: CASSHPRQPQHF. The DNA of the CDR3 is TGTGCCAGCAGTCATCCTCGCCAGCCCCAGCATTTT.

There are many counts of this clonotype. The chain couples TRBV20-1 to TRBJ1-1; TRBD1 matches 8 bases. Germline V CDR1 and CDR2: DFQATT, SNEGSKA (reference sequence). The V segment lost 1 base and the J segment 6 bases; nucleotides outside the gene matches: 1. This CDR3 contains 12 residues. The CDR3 sequence: CSARGTGPEAFF. In DNA form, the CDR3 reads TGCAGTGCTAGAGGGACAGGGCCTGAAGCTTTCTTT.

The chain employs TRBV2 and TRBJ1-2, with D tentatively TRBD1 (6 bases). Trimming took 6 bases from V and 8 from J, leaving 13 bases between them. The germline V gene encodes CDR1 SNHLY and CDR2 FYNNEI. The CDR3 has 12 residues. DNA of the CDR3: TGTGCCAGCAGACCAACGACAGGAGGCTACACCTTC. Its translation: CASRPTTGGYTF.

V and J are TRBV20-1 and TRBJ2-1; 9 bases map to TRBD2. CDR1 DFQATT and CDR2 SNEGSKA come from the germline V gene (reference sequence). The CDR3 loop spans 17 amino acids. With V trimmed by 0 bases and J by 6 bases, 12 bases remained unmatched. This chain's CDR3 is CSARDRASGALPNEQFF. Here the CDR3 DNA reads TGCAGTGCTAGAGATAGGGCTAGCGGGGCCCTCCCCAATGAGCAGTTCTTC.

The chain has TRBV5-1 and TRBJ2-5; 9 bases fit TRBD1. J lost 5 bases, V lost 2 bases, and 10 bases had no gene match. CDR3 size: 16 residues. Germline lookup yields CDR1 SGHRS and CDR2 YFSETQ. The CDR3 protein is CASSFLVRQGGETQYF. The CDR3 DNA reads TGCGCCAGCAGCTTCCTTGTGAGACAGGGGGGGGAGACCCAGTACTTC.

The rearrangement uses TRBV15 and TRBJ2-3; 7 bases line up with TRBD1. The CDR3 extends over 14 amino acids. Germline CDR1 is LNHNV and CDR2 is YYDKDF (reference sequence). Trimming removed 4 bases from V and 3 bases from J; junction bases left unmatched: 4. The CDR3 nucleotides read TGTGCCACCAGCAAAGACAGGGAGACAGATACGCAGTATTTT. Translating it yields CATSKDRETDTQYF.

This clonotype was observed a few times. The CDR3 coding sequence is TGCAGTGCTAGGGACTCTATGAACACTGAAGCTTTCTTT. Translation gives CSARDSMNTEAFF. The chain is built from TRBV20-1 and TRBJ1-1; no firm D call. This CDR3 comprises 13 residues. CDR1 DFQATT and CDR2 SNEGSKA come from the germline V gene (reference sequence). Trimming left V 3 bases short and J 0 bases short, with 8 bases between.

The rearrangement uses TRBV20-1 and TRBJ1-6; 8 bases line up with TRBD1. Germline lookup yields CDR1 DFQATT and CDR2 SNEGSKA (reference sequence). With V trimmed by 6 bases and J by 10 bases, 8 bases remained unmatched. CDR3 size: 13 residues. The CDR3 nucleotides are TGCAGTGCCTACGGACAGGGTCGATCACCCCTCCACTTT. This gives the protein CSAYGQGRSPLHF.

This clonotype has at least ten counts. V is TRBV4-2 and J is TRBJ1-4, with 11 bases lining up with TRBD1. The J segment lost 8 bases and the V segment lost 2 bases, leaving 7 bases of the junction unmatched. CDR1 is LGHNA, CDR2 YNFKEQ, per germline. This CDR3 has 16 amino acids. The CDR3 coding sequence is TGTGCCAGCAGCCAACCGGGACAGGGGGTAGGGGAAAAACTGTTTTTT. Its translation: CASSQPGQGVGEKLFF.